This is a list of T cell receptor beta chains from one sample in a study of human T cells and chemical hapten exposure. A single record per CDR3 protein comes from TCRdb applying MiXCR to the RACE reads. The table shows approximately 100,000 distinct CDR3 sequences, with 11% occurring only once. Sequenced material: whole blood, taken in connection with sensitization to the hapten diphenylcyclopropenone (DPC). The origin of the receptors is a woman aged 40 to 49 with alopecia areata. Some clones in this sample may be carry-over from other donors' samples. The CDR3 runs from the conserved cysteine through the conserved F or W. The D gene is left open where the match is weak. Expanded clones are given a class, and other clones once, few, many or no size at all.

v_gene: TRBV20-1; d_gene: .; j_gene: TRBJ2-1; len: 12; abundance: few; CDR3aa: CSAHRDYNEQFF; CDR3nt: TGCAGTGCCCACAGGGATTACAATGAGCAGTTCTTC
v_gene: TRBV9; d_gene: TRBD1; j_gene: TRBJ1-4; len: 16; abundance: medium-sized; CDR3aa: CASSLHGQGTNEKLFF; CDR3nt: TGTGCCAGCAGCCTCCACGGACAGGGAACTAATGAAAAACTGTTTTTT
v_gene: TRBV20-1; d_gene: .; j_gene: TRBJ2-2; len: 13; abundance: many; CDR3aa: CSTEADNTGELFF; CDR3nt: TGCAGCACTGAGGCGGATAACACCGGGGAGCTGTTTTTT
v_gene: TRBV20-1; d_gene: .; j_gene: TRBJ1-5; len: 14; abundance: many; CDR3aa: CSARRPTRDQPQHF; CDR3nt: TGCAGTGCTAGAAGGCCGACCAGGGATCAGCCCCAGCATTTT
v_gene: TRBV7-9; d_gene: .; j_gene: TRBJ2-4; len: 12; abundance: .; CDR3aa: CASSSEENIQYF; CDR3nt: TGTGCCAGCAGCTCAGAGGAAAACATTCAGTACTTC
v_gene: TRBV27; d_gene: .; j_gene: TRBJ1-1; len: 14; abundance: few; CDR3aa: CASSTLSGNTEAFF; CDR3nt: TGTGCCAGCAGCACCCTCTCGGGGAACACTGAAGCTTTCTTT
v_gene: TRBV30; d_gene: TRBD2; j_gene: TRBJ2-7; len: 15; abundance: .; CDR3aa: CAWSRGGSSYYEQYF; CDR3nt: TGTGCCTGGAGTCGGGGGGGGAGCTCTTACTACGAGCAGTACTTC
v_gene: TRBV29-1; d_gene: TRBD1; j_gene: TRBJ1-4; len: 13; abundance: .; CDR3aa: CSAEQGAVGKLFF; CDR3nt: TGCAGCGCCGAACAGGGGGCAGTGGGAAAACTGTTTTTT
v_gene: TRBV2; d_gene: .; j_gene: TRBJ2-7; len: 12; abundance: many; CDR3aa: CASLSRPGEQYF; CDR3nt: TGTGCCAGCCTCTCGCGGCCCGGAGAGCAGTACTTC
v_gene: TRBV25-1; d_gene: .; j_gene: TRBJ1-1; len: 14; abundance: many; CDR3aa: CASSEWGQNTEAFF; CDR3nt: TGTGCCAGCAGTGAATGGGGACAGAACACTGAAGCTTTCTTT
v_gene: TRBV3-1; d_gene: .; j_gene: TRBJ2-3; len: 16; abundance: many; CDR3aa: CASSQPRSDRTDTQYF; CDR3nt: TGTGCCAGCAGCCAACCTAGGAGTGATCGCACAGATACGCAGTATTTT
v_gene: TRBV6-6; d_gene: .; j_gene: TRBJ2-7; len: 16; abundance: .; CDR3aa: CASSLDRQRLGPEQYF; CDR3nt: TGTGCCAGCAGCCTCGATCGACAGCGACTAGGCCCCGAGCAGTACTTC
v_gene: TRBV4-3; d_gene: .; j_gene: TRBJ2-2; len: 16; abundance: many; CDR3aa: CASSHNGGPRTGELFF; CDR3nt: TGCGCCAGCAGCCATAACGGGGGGCCCCGGACCGGGGAGCTGTTTTTT
v_gene: TRBV9; d_gene: .; j_gene: TRBJ2-5; len: 15; abundance: .; CDR3aa: CASSPRLAAQETQYF; CDR3nt: TGTGCCAGCAGCCCACGGCTAGCAGCTCAAGAGACCCAGTACTTC
v_gene: TRBV28; d_gene: TRBD2; j_gene: TRBJ2-5; len: 14; abundance: few; CDR3aa: CASSLLSGEETQYF; CDR3nt: TGTGCCAGCAGTTTATTGAGCGGGGAAGAGACCCAGTACTTC
v_gene: TRBV9; d_gene: .; j_gene: TRBJ2-3; len: 14; abundance: few; CDR3aa: CASSAPTGTDTQYF; CDR3nt: TGTGCCAGCAGCGCGCCGACTGGCACAGATACGCAGTATTTT
v_gene: TRBV4-3; d_gene: TRBD2; j_gene: TRBJ2-1; len: 16; abundance: many; CDR3aa: CASSQGPSGTKNEQFF; CDR3nt: TGCGCCAGCAGCCAAGGGCCTAGCGGGACAAAGAATGAGCAGTTCTTC
v_gene: TRBV9; d_gene: TRBD2; j_gene: TRBJ2-1; len: 15; abundance: .; CDR3aa: CASTHGLAGGNEQFF; CDR3nt: TGTGCCAGCACCCACGGACTAGCGGGGGGGAATGAGCAGTTCTTC
v_gene: TRBV5-1; d_gene: .; j_gene: TRBJ2-1; len: 18; abundance: many; CDR3aa: CASSLALSRGSSYNEQFF; CDR3nt: TGCGCCAGCAGCTTGGCGCTATCTAGGGGGAGCTCCTACAATGAGCAGTTCTTC
v_gene: TRBV19; d_gene: .; j_gene: TRBJ1-5; len: 14; abundance: many; CDR3aa: CASSIQGSNQPQHF; CDR3nt: TGTGCCAGTAGTATTCAAGGCAGCAATCAGCCCCAGCATTTT
v_gene: TRBV9; d_gene: .; j_gene: TRBJ1-1; len: 17; abundance: .; CDR3aa: CASSVGDGGQLNTEAFF; CDR3nt: TGTGCCAGCAGCGTAGGGGATGGCGGACAGCTTAACACTGAAGCTTTCTTT
v_gene: TRBV6-2/TRBV6-3; d_gene: .; j_gene: TRBJ2-7; len: 13; abundance: few; CDR3aa: CASISDSSYEQYF; CDR3nt: TGTGCCAGCATTTCGGACAGTTCCTACGAGCAGTACTTC
v_gene: TRBV18; d_gene: .; j_gene: TRBJ2-6; len: 18; abundance: many; CDR3aa: CASSPDYGRSSGANVLTF; CDR3nt: TGTGCCAGCTCACCGGACTATGGCAGAAGCTCTGGGGCCAACGTCCTGACTTTC
v_gene: TRBV7-9; d_gene: .; j_gene: TRBJ1-1; len: 13; abundance: few; CDR3aa: CASAAEGRTEAFF; CDR3nt: TGTGCCAGCGCCGCGGAGGGACGCACTGAAGCTTTCTTT
v_gene: TRBV7-2; d_gene: TRBD2; j_gene: TRBJ2-1; len: 17; abundance: many; CDR3aa: CASSPSGTSGPYNEQFF; CDR3nt: TGTGCCAGCAGCCCGTCCGGGACTAGCGGGCCCTACAATGAGCAGTTCTTC
v_gene: TRBV6-5; d_gene: TRBD2; j_gene: TRBJ2-4; len: 14; abundance: .; CDR3aa: CASRGGLAKNIQYF; CDR3nt: TGTGCCAGCCGGGGGGGTCTGGCCAAAAACATTCAGTACTTC
v_gene: TRBV3-1; d_gene: .; j_gene: TRBJ2-7; len: 12; abundance: many; CDR3aa: CASSQVSTGQYF; CDR3nt: TGTGCCAGCAGCCAAGTATCGACGGGACAGTACTTC
v_gene: TRBV6-6; d_gene: TRBD1; j_gene: TRBJ2-7; len: 14; abundance: .; CDR3aa: CASSSQGASYEQYF; CDR3nt: TGTGCCAGCAGTTCGCAGGGGGCTTCCTACGAGCAGTACTTC
v_gene: TRBV4-2; d_gene: .; j_gene: TRBJ2-6; len: 15; abundance: .; CDR3aa: CASSHPSAGANVLTF; CDR3nt: TGTGCCAGCAGCCATCCGTCAGCAGGGGCCAACGTCCTGACTTTC
v_gene: TRBV18; d_gene: .; j_gene: TRBJ1-2; len: 18; abundance: many; CDR3aa: CASSPLSPGLGFPEAYTF; CDR3nt: TGTGCCAGCTCACCGCTATCGCCGGGGCTGGGTTTTCCAGAGGCCTACACCTTC
v_gene: TRBV15; d_gene: TRBD1; j_gene: TRBJ1-4; len: 14; abundance: .; CDR3aa: CATSAAGTGRELFF; CDR3nt: TGTGCCACCAGCGCCGCCGGGACAGGGAGGGAACTGTTTTTT
v_gene: TRBV10-3; d_gene: TRBD2; j_gene: TRBJ2-7; len: 14; abundance: few; CDR3aa: CAISKVAGGGEQYF; CDR3nt: TGTGCCATCAGTAAAGTAGCGGGAGGGGGAGAGCAGTACTTC
v_gene: TRBV7-6; d_gene: .; j_gene: TRBJ2-1; len: 11; abundance: few; CDR3aa: CASSIGPEQFF; CDR3nt: TGTGCCAGCTCGATCGGCCCTGAGCAGTTCTTC
v_gene: TRBV7-2; d_gene: .; j_gene: TRBJ2-5; len: 11; abundance: many; CDR3aa: CASSPGKTQYF; CDR3nt: TGTGCCAGCAGCCCGGGGAAGACCCAGTACTTC
v_gene: TRBV28; d_gene: .; j_gene: TRBJ2-7; len: 15; abundance: .; CDR3aa: CASLALSGSSYEQYF; CDR3nt: TGTGCCAGCCTCGCCCTTAGCGGTAGCTCCTACGAGCAGTACTTC
v_gene: TRBV10-3; d_gene: TRBD2; j_gene: TRBJ2-4; len: 17; abundance: .; CDR3aa: CAISTKPGLEAKNIQYF; CDR3nt: TGTGCCATCAGTACAAAGCCGGGACTAGAGGCCAAAAACATTCAGTACTTC
v_gene: TRBV5-1; d_gene: TRBD2; j_gene: TRBJ2-3; len: 14; abundance: many; CDR3aa: CASSLQTSPDTQYF; CDR3nt: TGCGCCAGCAGCCTCCAGACTAGCCCAGATACGCAGTATTTT
v_gene: TRBV6-5; d_gene: .; j_gene: TRBJ1-2; len: 14; abundance: .; CDR3aa: CASRQGASNYGYTF; CDR3nt: TGTGCCAGCAGGCAAGGGGCCTCTAACTATGGCTACACCTTC
v_gene: TRBV6-5; d_gene: .; j_gene: TRBJ1-1; len: 12; abundance: many; CDR3aa: CASSSTETEAFF; CDR3nt: TGTGCCAGCAGTTCGACGGAAACTGAAGCTTTCTTT
v_gene: TRBV18; d_gene: .; j_gene: TRBJ2-5; len: 12; abundance: .; CDR3aa: CASSPGKETQYF; CDR3nt: TGTGCCAGCTCACCAGGGAAGGAGACCCAGTACTTC
v_gene: TRBV18; d_gene: TRBD1; j_gene: TRBJ1-2; len: 13; abundance: few; CDR3aa: CASSPDRGKGYTF; CDR3nt: TGTGCCAGCTCACCGGACAGGGGAAAAGGCTACACCTTC
v_gene: TRBV5-5; d_gene: TRBD2; j_gene: TRBJ2-1; len: 16; abundance: .; CDR3aa: CASSLGTSPSYNEQFF; CDR3nt: TGTGCCAGCAGCTTGGGGACTAGTCCCTCCTACAATGAGCAGTTCTTC
v_gene: TRBV4-1; d_gene: .; j_gene: TRBJ2-7; len: 14; abundance: .; CDR3aa: CASSEDLPSYEQYF; CDR3nt: TGCGCCAGCAGTGAAGACCTTCCTTCCTACGAGCAGTACTTC
v_gene: TRBV4-3; d_gene: TRBD2; j_gene: TRBJ2-2; len: 18; abundance: few; CDR3aa: CASSQVPGLAGFTGELFF; CDR3nt: TGCGCCAGCAGCCAGGTACCGGGACTAGCGGGATTCACCGGGGAGCTGTTTTTT
v_gene: TRBV9; d_gene: .; j_gene: TRBJ1-2; len: 13; abundance: many; CDR3aa: CASNRQTVDGYTF; CDR3nt: TGTGCCAGCAATCGACAGACGGTTGATGGCTACACCTTC
v_gene: TRBV4-3; d_gene: .; j_gene: TRBJ2-7; len: 14; abundance: few; CDR3aa: CASSQVGEAYEQYF; CDR3nt: TGCGCCAGCAGCCAAGTAGGGGAAGCCTACGAGCAGTACTTC
v_gene: TRBV5-4; d_gene: .; j_gene: TRBJ2-3; len: 15; abundance: .; CDR3aa: CASSLGLADTDTQYF; CDR3nt: TGTGCCAGCAGCTTGGGGCTAGCCGACACAGATACGCAGTATTTT
v_gene: TRBV13; d_gene: TRBD1; j_gene: TRBJ2-7; len: 15; abundance: .; CDR3aa: CASSAGQGKGGEQYF; CDR3nt: TGTGCCAGCAGCGCGGGACAGGGAAAGGGAGGCGAGCAGTACTTC
v_gene: TRBV20-1; d_gene: .; j_gene: TRBJ2-3; len: 15; abundance: few; CDR3aa: CSARPAGTSVDTQYF; CDR3nt: TGCAGTGCTAGACCAGCCGGGACCAGCGTGGATACGCAGTATTTT
v_gene: TRBV29-1; d_gene: .; j_gene: TRBJ2-2; len: 15; abundance: .; CDR3aa: CSVGRQTANTGELFF; CDR3nt: TGCAGCGTTGGCAGACAGACGGCGAACACCGGGGAGCTGTTTTTT
v_gene: TRBV25-1; d_gene: TRBD1; j_gene: TRBJ1-5; len: 17; abundance: few; CDR3aa: CASKTGTENYSNQPQHF; CDR3nt: TGTGCCAGCAAGACCGGGACAGAGAACTATAGCAATCAGCCCCAGCATTTT
v_gene: TRBV24-1; d_gene: .; j_gene: TRBJ1-5; len: 14; abundance: many; CDR3aa: CATSDFSGSQPQHF; CDR3nt: TGTGCCACCAGTGATTTTTCAGGGAGTCAGCCCCAGCATTTT
v_gene: TRBV28; d_gene: .; j_gene: TRBJ2-5; len: 11; abundance: .; CDR3aa: CASSEQETQYF; CDR3nt: TGTGCCAGCAGTGAACAAGAGACCCAGTACTTC
v_gene: TRBV28; d_gene: .; j_gene: TRBJ1-5; len: 13; abundance: .; CDR3aa: CASSRQLNQPQQF; CDR3nt: TGTGCCAGCTCCCGGCAGCTAAATCAGCCCCAGCAATTT
v_gene: TRBV30; d_gene: .; j_gene: TRBJ1-2; len: 16; abundance: .; CDR3aa: CAWSVGIGHGGYGYTF; CDR3nt: TGTGCCTGGAGTGTGGGCATCGGCCACGGTGGCTATGGCTACACCTTC
v_gene: TRBV13; d_gene: TRBD1; j_gene: TRBJ2-7; len: 15; abundance: few; CDR3aa: CASSGPGDRAYEQYF; CDR3nt: TGTGCCAGCAGCGGTCCCGGGGACAGGGCCTACGAGCAGTACTTC
v_gene: TRBV19; d_gene: TRBD1; j_gene: TRBJ1-5; len: 14; abundance: .; CDR3aa: CASSTQGANQPQHF; CDR3nt: TGTGCCAGTAGTACCCAGGGGGCTAATCAGCCCCAGCATTTT